These 25 T cell receptor beta chains were sequenced from one sample in a study of graft-versus-host responses after intestinal transplantation. Here immunoSEQ multiplex PCR was the method, and the copy in TCRdb shows in-frame clones only, minus some. Altogether approximately 14,000 clones are present, about 90% being singletons, with the ten largest covering around 6.1%. This material consisted of bone marrow, taken about 120 days after intestinal transplantation. The receptor set was obtained from a human patient who received an intestinal transplant, so some T cells may come from the graft donor.

V and J are TRBV5-6 and TRBJ1-4, with 8 nucleotides matching TRBD1. This CDR3 is 16 amino acids long. Germline loops: CDR1 SGHDT, CDR2 YYEEEE. The J segment lost 7 bases and the V segment lost 0 bases, leaving 8 bases of the junction unmatched. Here the CDR3 reads CASSLGNRGFPEKLFF. In nucleotides, the CDR3 is TGTGCCAGCAGCTTGGGGAACAGGGGGTTCCCTGAAAAACTGTTTTTT.

J is TRBJ1-1 and V is TRBV30; 7 nucleotides agree with TRBD1. This CDR3 has 14 residues. V shed 5 bases, J shed 1 base, and the junction held 7 bases outside the gene matches. The germline CDR1 and CDR2 sequences are GTSNPN and SVGIG (reference sequence). The CDR3 loop is CAWETGFSNTEAFF. The CDR3 bases are TGTGCCTGGGAGACAGGGTTCTCGAACACTGAAGCTTTCTTT.

The chain carries TRBV28 and TRBJ2-7, with TRBD2 identical over 12 bases. J gave up 0 bases and V 3 bases, and 6 bases lay outside the gene matches. The CDR3 loop spans 17 amino acids. Per germline, CDR1 MDHEN and CDR2 SYDVKM. The CDR3 protein is CASSFAGTSGYSYEQYF. In DNA, the CDR3 is TGTGCCAGCAGTTTTGCCGGGACTAGCGGGTACTCCTACGAGCAGTACTTC.

CDR3 sequence reads: CASRPRDREAFF. Here the CDR3 DNA reads TGTGCAAGTCGCCCCCGGGACCGTGAAGCTTTCTTT. The V gene is TRBV12-2, the J gene TRBJ1-1. TRBV12-2 is a pseudogene segment. CDR3 size: 12 residues.

This rearrangement joins TRBV4-2 to TRBJ2-1, with 13 bases fitting TRBD2. CDR3 size: 15 residues. The V segment lost 4 bases and the J segment 6 bases; nucleotides outside the gene matches: 3. From germline, CDR1 is LGHNA and CDR2 YNFKEQ. CDR3 bases: TGTGCCAGCAGCCCACTAGCGGGAGGGCCCAATGAGCAGTTCTTC. Amino acids: CASSPLAGGPNEQFF.

The CDR3 bases are TGTGCCACTGGTTCCTACGAGCAGTACTTC. Protein: CATGSYEQYF. The chain uses TRBV19 and TRBJ2-7; no reliable D call. This CDR3 has 10 amino acids. The germline V and J ends were trimmed by 10 bases and 1 base, with 5 bases remaining between them. The germline V gene encodes CDR1 LNHDA and CDR2 SQIVND (reference sequence).

The chain carries TRBV7-9 and TRBJ1-1; D unclear. With 1 base removed from V and 3 bases from J, the gap between germline ends came to 6 bases. Germline CDR1 reads SEHNR; CDR2 reads FQNEAQ (reference sequence). The CDR3 consists of 13 residues. The DNA of the CDR3 is TGTGCCAGCAGCTTAGGACGGTACACTGAAGCTTTCTTT. Its translation: CASSLGRYTEAFF.

The chain links TRBV11-3 to TRBJ2-7; TRBD1 might be the D (6 bases). The CDR3 loop spans 14 amino acids. V lost 4 bases and J lost 5, with 15 bases in between. The germline CDR1 and CDR2 sequences are SGHNT and YENEEA. The CDR3 DNA reads as TGTGCCAGCAGCTCCACAGGGTTTTCCGACGAGCAGTACTTC. It codes for CASSSTGFSDEQYF.

The chain combines TRBV30 with TRBJ1-5, with D hard to call. Germline V gives CDR1 GTSNPN, CDR2 SVGIG (reference sequence). Trimming took 3 bases from V and 0 from J, leaving 9 bases between them. The CDR3 has 14 residues. Written as DNA, the CDR3 is TGTGCCTGGAGGACTGCCGATAGCAATCAGCCCCAGCATTTT. Translation gives CAWRTADSNQPQHF.

This clone was found once. V gene TRBV19 combines with J gene TRBJ1-4; 8 bases match TRBD1. V trimming: 6 bases; J trimming: 3 bases; junction bases outside the gene matches: 9. This CDR3 comprises 16 residues. The germline gives CDR1 LNHDA, CDR2 SQIVND (reference sequence). The CDR3 sequence is CASSPGQGASNEKLFF. CDR3 DNA sequence: TGTGCCAGTAGCCCGGGGCAGGGGGCTTCTAATGAAAAACTGTTTTTT.

J is TRBJ2-7 and V is TRBV2; 9 positions match TRBD2. The CDR3 covers 15 residues. Germline CDR1 is SNHLY and CDR2 is FYNNEI. The junction had 7 bases not matched to a gene; V was cut back by 3 bases and J by 4 bases. DNA for the CDR3: TGTGCCAGCAGTGATTGGATAGCGGGAGAATACGAGCAGTACTTC. Its protein is CASSDWIAGEYEQYF.

CDR3 protein: CASSSSGTSGYEQYF. DNA for the CDR3: TGTGCCAGCAGCTCAAGCGGGACTAGCGGATACGAGCAGTACTTC. The V and J genes are TRBV7-2 and TRBJ2-7; TRBD2 aligns across 11 bases. CDR1 SGHTA and CDR2 FQGNSA come from the germline V gene. The CDR3 has 15 residues. Trimming at V came to 4 bases and at J to 4 bases, leaving 6 bases not matched to a gene.

This clone was seen once. The rearrangement joins TRBV25-1 to TRBJ2-3; 12 nucleotides line up with TRBD2. Germline CDR1 reads MGHDK; CDR2 reads SYGVNS. Unmatched junction bases numbered 6, after V lost 3 bases and J lost 2 bases. This CDR3 has 17 amino acids. CDR3 coding DNA: TGTGCCAGCAGTGAGGGACTAGCGGGTTGGCTCACAGATACGCAGTATTTT. Protein product: CASSEGLAGWLTDTQYF.

V gene TRBV4-1 combines with J gene TRBJ2-7, with D maybe TRBD2 (5 bases). Germline V gives CDR1 MGHRA, CDR2 YSYEKL. This CDR3 is 15 amino acids long. The germline V and J ends were trimmed by 5 bases and 0 bases, with 14 bases remaining between them. The chain's CDR3 is CASSALASSSYEQYF. CDR3 in DNA: TGCGCCAGCAGCGCCCTAGCCAGTTCCTCCTACGAGCAGTACTTC.

This chain uses TRBV9 with TRBJ2-1, with D possibly matching TRBD1 (6 bases). CDR1 is SGDLS and CDR2 is YYNGEE in the germline V gene. Trimming took off 0 bases at V and 4 bases at J, with 11 bases between the two ends. There are 15 residues in the CDR3. Here the CDR3 reads CASSVGGLGYNEQFF. CDR3 bases: TGTGCCAGCAGCGTAGGGGGGCTCGGGTACAATGAGCAGTTCTTC.

The rearrangement links TRBV7-3 to TRBJ2-1; TRBD1 matches at 7 bases. Germline CDR1 reads SGHTA; CDR2 reads FQGTGA. The CDR3 is 15 amino acids. J gave up 7 bases and V 8 bases, and 14 bases lay outside the gene matches. CDR3 in amino acids: CASGSGTEKRNEQFF. Here the CDR3 DNA reads TGTGCCAGCGGGTCCGGGACAGAGAAGAGGAATGAGCAGTTCTTC.

This clone came up once. The DNA of the CDR3 is TGTGCCAGCAGTGAAAGGCAGACCTATAGCAATCAGCCCCAGCATTTT. As protein: CASSERQTYSNQPQHF. The genes are TRBV6-1 and TRBJ1-5, with no clear D. The V and J ends lost 2 bases and 0 bases respectively, with 11 bases between them. The CDR3 consists of 16 residues. CDR1 and CDR2 (germline): MNHNS, SASEGT.

V is TRBV28 and J is TRBJ2-3, with 9 bases lining up with TRBD2. CDR3 length: 14 amino acids. V shed 5 bases and J 3 bases; nucleotides not matched to a gene: 3. Germline V gives CDR1 MDHEN, CDR2 SYDVKM. In nucleotides, the CDR3 is TGTGCCAGCAGTACTCTAGCGGGGACAGATACGCAGTATTTT. This gives the protein CASSTLAGTDTQYF.

The chain is built from TRBV25-1 and TRBJ2-7; unclear D gene. The germline V gene encodes CDR1 MGHDK and CDR2 SYGVNS. CDR3 length equals 11 residues. Deletions cut 5 bases from V and 6 bases from J, with 8 bases between. The CDR3 DNA follows: TGTGCCAGCAGTCCCGGATCCGAGCAGTACTTC. Its protein product is CASSPGSEQYF.

V gene TRBV28 combines with J gene TRBJ2-7; D is ambiguous. The V end lost 3 bases, the J end lost 3 bases, and 3 bases lay between the germline ends. Germline V gene sequence: CDR1 MDHEN, CDR2 SYDVKM. The CDR3 runs to 11 residues. CDR3 coding DNA: TGTGCCAGCAGTTTGGACTACGAGCAGTACTTC. Protein sequence: CASSLDYEQYF.

V usage is TRBV28 and J usage is TRBJ2-7, with TRBD2 matching over 10 bases. V trimming: 8 bases; J trimming: 5 bases; junction bases outside the gene matches: 6. CDR1 MDHEN and CDR2 SYDVKM come from the germline V gene. The CDR3 covers 13 residues. The CDR3 DNA reads as TGTGCCAGCGGGCTAGCGGGAGAGGACGAGCAGTACTTC. Amino acids: CASGLAGEDEQYF. Drawing the rest from reference TRBV28 and TRBJ2-7, the complete variable domain is DVKVTQSSRYLVKRTGEKVFLECVQDMDHENMFWYRQDPGLGLRLIYFSYDVKMKEKGDIPEGYSVSREKKERFSLILESASTNQTSMYLCASGLAGEDEQYFGPGTRLTVT.

In this sample, this clone turned up a few times. The V call is TRBV5-3, the J call TRBJ1-2, with D unclear. Being an ORF, TRBV5-3 has a function that is uncertain. Between the trimmed V and J ends, which lost 0 bases and 2 bases, there was a span of 5 bases. The CDR3 is made up of 13 amino acids. Here the CDR3 DNA reads TGTGCCAGAAGCTTGGTAGGGAACTATGGCTACACCTTC. Its translation is CARSLVGNYGYTF.

This clone was observed a single time. The CDR3 DNA is TGTGCCAGCAGCAAAGAAGGGGATATGAACACCGGGGAGCTGTTTTTT. This sequence encodes CASSKEGDMNTGELFF. This chain joins TRBV21-1 and TRBJ2-2; the table's D call, TRBD1, was not checked against the DNA. TRBV21-1 is an annotated pseudogene. The CDR3 runs to 16 residues.

This clone appeared a few times. This chain joins TRBV30 and TRBJ1-3; D not resolved. Germline V gene lookup returns CDR1 GTSNPN and CDR2 SVGIG (reference sequence). The CDR3 covers 12 residues. With 8 bases removed from V and 3 bases from J, the gap between germline ends came to 11 bases. The CDR3 region is CAGGLNGNTIYF. CDR3 DNA: TGTGCCGGAGGGCTTAATGGAAACACCATATATTTT.

This clone was seen just once. This chain connects TRBV5-1 to TRBJ2-7; 9 bases fit TRBD2. Germline CDR1 is SGHRS and CDR2 is YFSETQ. Trimming took 0 bases from V and 2 from J; bases not matched to a gene: 6. CDR3 length: 16 residues. CDR3 coding DNA: TGCGCCAGCAGCTTGGCCCGGACTAGCGTAACCTACGAGCAGTACTTC. Encoded protein: CASSLARTSVTYEQYF.